This T cell receptor beta chain was sequenced for a study of blood T cell repertoires in COVID-19. Per the authors' pipeline: Amplification from reference gene primers served as the basis for estimated nucleated cell counts. Using immunoSEQ multiplex PCR, the repertoire was profiled, and TCRdb retains in-frame clones only, with some absent. D and trimming come from the DNA, and the V and J calls and clone size come from that table. The sample comprises 140,000 to 150,000 clones, about 80% of which are singletons, and 3.5% rests with the top ten. Germline V gives CDR1 SNHLY, CDR2 FYNNEI. Trimming left V 4 bases short and J 7 bases short, with 16 bases between. The CDR3 consists of 15 residues.

This TCR derives from a man between 65 and 85 years old who had recovered from COVID-19. This sequence joins TRBV2 and TRBJ2-2; D unclear. Sequenced sample: peripheral blood. The CDR3 bases are TGTGCCAGCAGTGGGGCACAGATCTTTGGCGGGGAGCTGTTTTTT. Protein: CASSGAQIFGGELFF.